One and the same sample provided the 31 T cell receptor beta chains below, sequenced in a study of regulatory T cells in long-lasting Graves disease (dated by TCRdb to about 2021). According to the study, the label for this sample's time point signals: newly diagnosed GD, antithyroid drugs for less than 3 months. RNA was extracted from PBMCs in TRIzol for both TCR sequencing and RNA sequencing. To prepare the library, multiplex PCR was applied. The sequencing machine was an Illumina HiSeq 4000. TCR beta libraries were built with iRepertoire HTBI primers and Arm-PCR amplification of CDR3 regions. TCRdb took the public reads, trimmed them with fastp at Q25, ran MiXCR for clone calling and kept in-frame beta chains. Entries are consolidated by CDR3 protein sequence, retaining the most common genes and DNA. The sample table contains about 500,000 distinct CDR3 sequences; only one count was recorded for around 15% of them. Of the sample, less than 15% is held by the ten largest clones.

The same sample was also used in a study of T cells in Graves' hyperthyroidism and ophthalmopathy.

Sequences were derived from peripheral blood mononuclear cells (PBMCs), sampled at new diagnosis, from a patient treated with antithyroid drugs. The receptor source for this set is a man in his forties or fifties with Graves disease. Donor details come from another sample of the same person, matched by shared clones.

Points on this clonotype: One end of the junction is discordant with germline, which a read error may explain. CDR3 sequence: CANSANRAGAGRNEQFF. The CDR3 DNA reads as TGTGCCAACAGCGCAAACCGAGCGGGAGCAGGTCGGAATGAGCAGTTCTTC. This chain connects TRBV14 to TRBJ2-1, with TRBD2 matching over 8 bases. Germline CDR1 is SGHDN and CDR2 is FVKESK. The CDR3 runs 17 residues.

The J gene is TRBJ2-1, the V gene TRBV4-1; 10 nucleotides line up with TRBD2. Germline V CDR1 and CDR2: MGHRA, YSYEKL. The CDR3 length is 15 residues. The V gene end was trimmed by 2 bases and the J gene end by 8 bases; junction bases not matched to a gene: 6. CDR3: CASSQLAGDLYEQFF. CDR3 DNA sequence: TGCGCCAGCAGCCAACTAGCGGGAGATTTGTATGAGCAGTTCTTC.

This clonotype was seen many times. The rearrangement uses TRBV5-4 and TRBJ2-5; D perhaps matches TRBD1 (6 bases). The CDR3 sequence is 13 residues long. Germline lookup yields CDR1 SGHNT and CDR2 YYREEE (reference sequence). Trimming shortened V by 6 bases and J by 3 bases, and 12 bases separated the two germline ends. The CDR3 sequence: CASMQGTKETQYF. Written as DNA, the CDR3 is TGTGCCAGCATGCAGGGGACCAAAGAGACCCAGTACTTC. Supplemented by reference TRBV5-4 and TRBJ2-5, the full variable domain reads ETGVTQSPTHLIKTRGQQVTLRCSSQSGHNTVSWYQQALGQGPQFIFQYYREEENGRGNFPPRFSGLQFPNYSSELNVNALELDDSALYLCASMQGTKETQYFGPGTRLLVL.

This clonotype has a single count. With a much larger clone just one base away, this may be a read error. This CDR3 is CASSDILTQPYEQYF. In nucleotides, the CDR3 is TGCGCCAGCAGTGACATACTAACCCAGCCTTACGAGCAGTACTTC. The genes are TRBV10-2 and TRBJ2-7; D remains unclear. CDR3 length: 15 residues. V lost 3 bases, J lost 4 bases, and 16 bases lay in between. The V gene's germline CDR1 is WSHSY and CDR2 SAAADI.

Of note for this clonotype: A much larger clone differs from this one at a single base, so this may be a read error. This chain joins TRBV9 and TRBJ2-1; 9 bases are a match to TRBD2. Germline V gene sequence: CDR1 SGDLS, CDR2 YYNGEE. The CDR3 consists of 15 residues. CDR3 sequence (DNA): TGTGCCAGCAGCGTAGTAGGCGGGAGGGTCAATAAGCAGTTCTTC. It translates to CASSVVGGRVNKQFF.

CDR3 DNA sequence: TGCAGCATCCGACAGGGTAGCGGGTCCTACGAGCAGTACTTC. Amino acid sequence: CSIRQGSGSYEQYF. The rearrangement links TRBV29-1 to TRBJ2-7, with D perhaps given as TRBD1 or TRBD2 (7 bases each). Germline CDR1 SQVTM, CDR2 ANQGSEA. V lost 8 bases and J 1 base, leaving 18 bases between the germline ends. The CDR3 has 14 amino acids.

In this sample, this clonotype turned up many times. This rearrangement joins TRBV6-5 to TRBJ2-2; 11 bases are shared with TRBD1. The germline V gene has CDR1 MNHEY and CDR2 SVGAGI. The CDR3 totals 15 residues. Trimming removed 4 bases from V and 4 bases from J; junction bases left unmatched: 2. In DNA, the CDR3 is TGTGCCAGCAGTTTGGGACAGGGGGTCACCGGGGAGCTGTTTTTT. It yields the protein CASSLGQGVTGELFF.

V gene TRBV10-3 combines with J gene TRBJ2-1; possibly TRBD2 for D (5 bases). Per the germline V gene, CDR1 is ENHRY and CDR2 is SYGVKD. V dropped 2 bases and J dropped 7 bases, with 6 bases sitting between them. The CDR3 consists of 12 residues. The CDR3 protein is CAISEPGNEQFF. CDR3 coding DNA: TGTGCCATCAGTGAGCCGGGGAATGAGCAGTTCTTC.

The chain is built from TRBV6-2 or TRBV6-3 and TRBJ2-1; TRBD2 agrees at 7 bases. Germline-derived CDR1 and CDR2 are MNHEY and SVGEGT. The CDR3 is made up of 15 amino acids. J lost 3 bases, V lost 0 bases, and 2 bases had no gene match. Here the CDR3 reads CASSYSSSGYNEQFF. The CDR3 DNA follows: TGTGCCAGCAGTTACTCTTCTAGCGGCTACAATGAGCAGTTCTTC.

The rearrangement joins TRBV28 to TRBJ2-3; either TRBD1 or TRBD2 may supply D (5 bases each). The J call may not be correct, given that the DNA end is closer to TRBJ2-5. From germline, CDR1 is MDHEN and CDR2 SYDVKM. The CDR3 has 15 residues. The CDR3 here is CASSLDGDRGRTQYF. DNA of the CDR3: TGTGCCAGCAGTTTAGATGGGGACCGCGGGCGGACCCAGTACTTC.

This clonotype occurred many times. J is TRBJ2-7 and V is TRBV11-2; D may be TRBD1 (6 bases). Germline V lookup: CDR1 SGHAT, CDR2 FQNNGV. The CDR3 has 16 amino acids. V was shortened by 5 bases and J by 0 bases, with 17 bases between the two germline ends. This CDR3 is CASSRGWGQSSYEQYF. The CDR3 nucleotides read TGTGCCAGCAGCCGTGGGTGGGGGCAAAGCTCCTACGAGCAGTACTTC.

This clonotype showed up many times. The chain links TRBV7-2 to TRBJ2-1; 14 nucleotides align to TRBD2. This CDR3 is 20 amino acids long. The germline V gene has CDR1 SGHTA and CDR2 FQGNSA. V lost 4 bases to trimming and J lost 2 bases; unmatched junction nucleotides: 13. The CDR3 protein is CASSSPLSSTSGRAYNEQFF. For the CDR3, the DNA is TGTGCCAGCAGCTCACCCCTCTCCTCGACTAGCGGGAGGGCCTACAATGAGCAGTTCTTC.

Ten or more counts support this clonotype. The chain carries TRBV11-3 and TRBJ2-1; the D gene could be TRBD1 or TRBD2 (5 bases each). V was clipped by 4 bases and J by 9 bases, with 16 bases between them. The CDR3 sequence is 14 residues long. Germline-derived CDR1 and CDR2 are SGHNT and YENEEA. This chain's CDR3 is CASSSMGVGIEQFF. CDR3 nucleotide sequence: TGTGCCAGCAGCTCGATGGGGGTGGGGATTGAGCAGTTCTTC.

There are a few counts of this clonotype. V and J are TRBV12-3 or TRBV12-4 and TRBJ2-2; D remains ambiguous. The CDR3 is 13 residues long. The V end lost 3 bases, the J end lost 3 bases, and 5 bases lay between the germline ends. CDR3 amino acids: CASSFEYTGELFF. CDR3 coding DNA: TGTGCCAGCAGTTTCGAGTACACCGGGGAGCTGTTTTTT.

This clonotype was seen many times. The rearrangement joins TRBV5-1 to TRBJ1-1; tentative D call: TRBD1 (5 bases). V was pared by 9 bases and J by 1 base, with 16 bases between. CDR3 length: 14 residues. CDR1 is SGHRS, CDR2 YFSETQ, per germline. CDR3 bases: TGCGCCACCTCCTTTGACGGACAGAACACTGAAGCTTTCTTT. Translated, it gives CATSFDGQNTEAFF.

This clonotype was counted only a few times. This sequence joins TRBV2 and TRBJ2-7; D perhaps matches TRBD2 (5 bases). The ends were cut back, 3 bases at V and 9 bases at J, with 12 bases in the middle. The CDR3 is 12 amino acids. CDR1 and CDR2 from the germline V gene are SNHLY and FYNNEI. CDR3 sequence: CASSDRGLGQYF. CDR3 DNA: TGTGCCAGCAGTGACAGAGGGCTAGGGCAGTACTTC.

The sample holds a few counts of this clonotype. This chain links TRBV28 with TRBJ1-2; D unresolved. The V gene's germline CDR1 is MDHEN and CDR2 SYDVKM. The ends were cut back, 8 bases at V and 4 bases at J, with 14 bases in the middle. The CDR3 loop spans 13 amino acids. The CDR3 DNA is TGTGCCAGCCCGAAGCGGGCAGGCTATGGCTACACCTTC. It codes for CASPKRAGYGYTF.

This clonotype was counted at least ten times. The J gene is TRBJ2-5, the V gene TRBV28; a possible D gene is TRBD2 (6 bases). The V gene lost 2 bases and the J gene lost 5 bases, with 9 bases spanning the gap. CDR1 is MDHEN, CDR2 SYDVKM, per germline. The CDR3 covers 13 residues. The CDR3 sequence: CASSLGGTETQYF. Here the CDR3 DNA reads TGTGCCAGCAGTTTAGGCGGGACGGAGACCCAGTACTTC.

The sample holds many counts of this clonotype. The rearrangement joins TRBV12-3 or TRBV12-4 to TRBJ2-5; D is unclear. This CDR3 spans 13 amino acids. Trimming took off 6 bases at V and 4 bases at J, with 12 bases between the two ends. In DNA, the CDR3 is TGTGCCAGCAGCAGGACGGTTGGAGAGACCCAGTACTTC. Amino acids: CASSRTVGETQYF.

The V gene is TRBV20-1, the J gene TRBJ2-1, with 10 nucleotides matching TRBD2. V shed 6 bases and J 13 bases; nucleotides not matched to a gene: 18. This CDR3 region has 15 residues. Germline CDR1 DFQATT, CDR2 SNEGSKA (reference sequence). The CDR3 DNA is TGCAGTGCCGCACCGGGGCTAGCGGGAGTGGGTGAACAGTTCTTC. Protein product: CSAAPGLAGVGEQFF.

This clonotype has ten or more counts. The genes are TRBV3-1 and TRBJ1-2; maybe TRBD1 (5 bases). V lost 4 bases and J 5 bases, leaving 14 bases between the germline ends. Germline V CDR1 and CDR2: LGHDT, YNNKEL (reference sequence). The CDR3 length is 14 residues. The chain's CDR3 is CASSLVTGTYGYTF. The CDR3, as DNA: TGTGCCAGCAGCCTTGTCACCGGGACTTATGGCTACACCTTC.

This clonotype appeared many times. J is TRBJ2-4 and V is TRBV6-1, with 9 bases that match TRBD1. Germline V gives CDR1 MNHNS, CDR2 SASEGT. This CDR3 is built from 15 residues. V was clipped by 2 bases and J by 8 bases; unmatched bases: 7. The CDR3 nucleotides read TGTGCCAGCAGTGAATGGGACCGACAGGGGGACATTCAGTACTTC. Translating it yields CASSEWDRQGDIQYF.

The V and J genes are TRBV5-4 and TRBJ2-7; 7 bases align to TRBD1. V trimming: 4 bases; J trimming: 7 bases; junction bases outside the gene matches: 8. Germline V lookup: CDR1 SGHNT, CDR2 YYREEE (reference sequence). The CDR3 runs to 13 residues. The CDR3 DNA follows: TGTGCCAGCAGCCCTCTCACAGGGGTAGAGCAGTACTTC. As protein: CASSPLTGVEQYF.

This clonotype was seen only a few times. The chain links TRBV14 to TRBJ2-7; 7 nucleotides agree with TRBD1. The CDR3 has 13 amino acids. Germline CDR1 reads SGHDN; CDR2 reads FVKESK. The V gene end was trimmed by 3 bases and the J gene end by 4 bases; junction bases not matched to a gene: 3. CDR3 nucleotide sequence: TGTGCCAGCAGCCAGGGACAGCGGTACGAGCAGTACTTC. As protein: CASSQGQRYEQYF.

The chain employs TRBV2 and TRBJ2-5; 7 bases are shared with TRBD1. Germline V lookup: CDR1 SNHLY, CDR2 FYNNEI. The CDR3 is 15 amino acids. The V segment lost 8 bases and the J segment 5 bases; nucleotides outside the gene matches: 14. The CDR3 bases are TGTGCCAGCGTACGGACAGGCCGTGGTTTGGAGACCCAGTACTTC. It is translated as CASVRTGRGLETQYF.

In its sample, this clonotype was seen a few times. This sequence joins TRBV5-1 and TRBJ2-7, with TRBD2 matching 8 bases. Losses at the gene ends were 0 bases for V and 0 bases for J; bases not matched to a gene: 8. This CDR3 is built from 17 residues. CDR1 and CDR2 (germline): SGHRS, YFSETQ. This CDR3 reads CASSLDLPGTSSYEQYF. Written as DNA, the CDR3 is TGCGCCAGCAGCTTGGACCTACCCGGGACTAGCTCCTACGAGCAGTACTTC.

Turning to this clonotype: The junction does not match germline at one end; this may be a read error. The gene calls are TRBV7-9 and TRBJ1-1, with no clear D. In germline, CDR1 is SEHNR, CDR2 FQNEAQ (reference sequence). The CDR3 sequence is 13 residues long. CDR3 nucleotides: TGTGCCTGCAGCTTAACGGGGAACACTGAAGCTTTCTTT. It is translated as CACSLTGNTEAFF.

This clonotype was seen only a few times. V usage is TRBV6-2 or TRBV6-3 and J usage is TRBJ2-7, with unresolved D. The germline V gene has CDR1 MNHEY and CDR2 SVGEGT. V lost 5 bases, J lost 0 bases, and 14 bases lay in between. The length of the CDR3 is 15 residues. The CDR3 reads CASSERVESSYEQYF. CDR3 nucleotides: TGTGCCAGCAGTGAAAGGGTGGAGAGCTCCTACGAGCAGTACTTC.

This clonotype was counted ten times or more. CDR3 region: CASSPESGRDSTDTQYF. The DNA for the CDR3 is TGTGCCAGCAGCCCAGAGAGCGGGAGGGATAGCACAGATACGCAGTATTTT. The chain combines TRBV6-1 with TRBJ2-3, with TRBD2 matching over 10 bases. CDR3 length equals 17 residues. Trimming took 6 bases from V and 0 from J; bases not matched to a gene: 9. CDR1 and CDR2 (germline): MNHNS, SASEGT.

The genes are TRBV12-3 or TRBV12-4 and TRBJ1-2; 9 bases fit TRBD1. The J segment lost 4 bases and the V segment lost 6 bases, leaving 6 bases of the junction unmatched. This CDR3 comprises 14 residues. The CDR3 here is CASRVGQGLYGYTF. CDR3 in DNA: TGTGCCAGCAGGGTGGGACAGGGACTCTATGGCTACACCTTC.

The J gene is TRBJ1-1, the V gene TRBV6-1; D is undetermined. Germline CDR1 reads MNHNS; CDR2 reads SASEGT. The length of the CDR3 is 11 residues. Trimming cost V 7 bases and J 5 bases, with 8 bases left between them. CDR3 residues: CASTQSTEAFF. DNA for the CDR3: TGTGCCAGCACGCAGAGTACTGAAGCTTTCTTT.